This T cell receptor (beta chain) was retrieved from a study of cytomegalovirus exposure and HLA in healthy donors. This CDR3 is 14 amino acids long. V was pared by 0 bases and J by 5 bases, with 10 bases between. The germline V gene has CDR1 MNHNY and CDR2 SVGAGI (reference sequence). Whole-study findings and limits: High specificity and sensitivity for cytomegalovirus status were reported for the classifier.

This clone showed up just a few times. What it binds is not known. The primer mix had 60 Vbeta and 13 Jbeta primers. The table came from immunoSEQ multiplex PCR; TCRdb's copy has only in-frame clones and leaves some out. The sample has 150,000 to 160,000 clones; 74% are singletons. The sequenced sample consisted of PBMCs. This chain connects TRBV6-6 to TRBJ1-2; D call uncertain. This TCR was recovered from a young man in good health and CMV-seronegative. CDR3 residues: CASSYSLQTYGYTF. For the CDR3, the DNA is TGTGCCAGCAGTTACTCTTTACAGACATATGGCTACACCTTC.